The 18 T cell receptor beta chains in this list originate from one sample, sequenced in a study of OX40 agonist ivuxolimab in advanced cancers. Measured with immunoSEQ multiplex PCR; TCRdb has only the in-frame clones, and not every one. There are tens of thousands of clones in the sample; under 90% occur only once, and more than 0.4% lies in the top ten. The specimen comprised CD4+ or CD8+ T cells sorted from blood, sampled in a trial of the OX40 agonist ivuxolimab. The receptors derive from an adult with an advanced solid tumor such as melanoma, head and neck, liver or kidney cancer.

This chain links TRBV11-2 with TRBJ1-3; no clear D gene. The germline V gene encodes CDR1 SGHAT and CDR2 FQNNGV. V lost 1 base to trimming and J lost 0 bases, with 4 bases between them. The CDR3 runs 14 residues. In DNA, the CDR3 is TGTGCCAGCAGCTTAGTGCACTCTGGAAACACCATATATTTT. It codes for CASSLVHSGNTIYF.

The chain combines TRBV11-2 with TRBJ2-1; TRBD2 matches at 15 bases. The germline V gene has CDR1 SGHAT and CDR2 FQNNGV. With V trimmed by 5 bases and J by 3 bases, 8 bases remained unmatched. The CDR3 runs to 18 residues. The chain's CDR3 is CASSVGTSGRLLYNEQFF. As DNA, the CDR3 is TGTGCCAGCAGCGTCGGGACTAGCGGGAGGTTACTCTACAATGAGCAGTTCTTC. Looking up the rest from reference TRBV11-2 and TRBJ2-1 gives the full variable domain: EAGVAQSPRYKIIEKRQSVAFWCNPISGHATLYWYQQILGQGPKLLIQFQNNGVVDDSQLPKDRFSAERLKGVDSTLKIQPAKLEDSAVYLCASSVGTSGRLLYNEQFFGPGTRLTVL.

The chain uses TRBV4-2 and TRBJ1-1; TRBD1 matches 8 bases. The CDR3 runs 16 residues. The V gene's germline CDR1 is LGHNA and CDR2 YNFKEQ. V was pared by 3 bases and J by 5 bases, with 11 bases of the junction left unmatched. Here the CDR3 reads CASSQDREPGGTEAFF. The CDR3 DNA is TGTGCCAGCAGCCAGGACAGGGAACCCGGGGGGACTGAAGCTTTCTTT.

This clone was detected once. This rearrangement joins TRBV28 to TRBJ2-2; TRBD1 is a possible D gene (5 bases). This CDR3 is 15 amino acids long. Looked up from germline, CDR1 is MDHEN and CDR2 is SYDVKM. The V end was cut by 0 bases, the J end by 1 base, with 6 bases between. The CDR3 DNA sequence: TGTGCCAGCAGTTTATGGACAGTGAACACCGGGGAGCTGTTTTTT. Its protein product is CASSLWTVNTGELFF. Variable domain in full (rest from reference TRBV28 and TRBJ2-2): DVKVTQSSRYLVKRTGEKVFLECVQDMDHENMFWYRQDPGLGLRLIYFSYDVKMKEKGDIPEGYSVSREKKERFSLILESASTNQTSMYLCASSLWTVNTGELFFGEGSRLTVL.

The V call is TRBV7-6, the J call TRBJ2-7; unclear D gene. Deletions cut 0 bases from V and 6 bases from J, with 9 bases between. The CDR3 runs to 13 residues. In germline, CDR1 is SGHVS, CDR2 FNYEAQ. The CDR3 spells CASSLAEKGEQYF. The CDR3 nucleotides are TGTGCCAGCAGCTTAGCGGAGAAGGGCGAGCAGTACTTC.

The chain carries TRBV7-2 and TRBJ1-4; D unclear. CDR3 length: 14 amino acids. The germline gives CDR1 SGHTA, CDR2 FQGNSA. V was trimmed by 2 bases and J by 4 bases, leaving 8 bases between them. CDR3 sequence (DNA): TGTGCCAGCAGCTTATACAGAAGTAATGAAAAACTGTTTTTT. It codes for CASSLYRSNEKLFF.

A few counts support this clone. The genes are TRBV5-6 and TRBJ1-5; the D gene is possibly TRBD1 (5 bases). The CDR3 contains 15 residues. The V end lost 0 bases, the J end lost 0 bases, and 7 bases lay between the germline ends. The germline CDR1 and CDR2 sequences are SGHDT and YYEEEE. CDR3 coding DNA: TGTGCCAGCAGCTTGGGGGGCGTTAGCAATCAGCCCCAGCATTTT. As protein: CASSLGGVSNQPQHF.

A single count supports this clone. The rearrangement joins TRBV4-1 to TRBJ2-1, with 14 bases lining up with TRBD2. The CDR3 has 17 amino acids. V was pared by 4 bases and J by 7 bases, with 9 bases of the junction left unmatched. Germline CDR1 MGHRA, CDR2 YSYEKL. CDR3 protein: CASSPYLGTSGRNEQFF. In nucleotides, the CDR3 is TGCGCCAGCAGCCCGTATCTTGGGACTAGCGGGAGAAATGAGCAGTTCTTC.

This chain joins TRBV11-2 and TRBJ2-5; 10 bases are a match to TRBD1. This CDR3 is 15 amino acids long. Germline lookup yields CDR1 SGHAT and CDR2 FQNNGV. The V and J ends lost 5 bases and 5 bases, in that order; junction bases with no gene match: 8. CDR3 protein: CASSVPTGGAETQYF. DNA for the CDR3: TGTGCCAGCAGCGTACCGACAGGGGGCGCCGAGACCCAGTACTTC.

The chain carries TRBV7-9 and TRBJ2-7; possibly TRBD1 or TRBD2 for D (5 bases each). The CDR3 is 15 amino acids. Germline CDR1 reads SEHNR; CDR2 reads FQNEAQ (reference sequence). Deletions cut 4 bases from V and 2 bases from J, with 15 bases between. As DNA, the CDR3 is TGTGCCAGCAGCTCATTCGACTGGGGGACCTACGAGCAGTACTTC. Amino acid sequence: CASSSFDWGTYEQYF.

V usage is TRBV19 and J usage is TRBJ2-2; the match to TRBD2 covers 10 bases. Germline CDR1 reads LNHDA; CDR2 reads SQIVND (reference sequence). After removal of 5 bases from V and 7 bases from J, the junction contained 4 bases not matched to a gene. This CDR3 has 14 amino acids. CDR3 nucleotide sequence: TGTGCCAGTAGTTTGGCTAGCGGGAGCGGGGAGCTGTTTTTT. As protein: CASSLASGSGELFF.

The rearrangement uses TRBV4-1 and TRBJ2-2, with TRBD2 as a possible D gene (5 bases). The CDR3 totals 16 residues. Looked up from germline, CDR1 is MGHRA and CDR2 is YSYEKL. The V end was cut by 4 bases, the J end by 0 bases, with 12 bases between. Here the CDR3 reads CASSPEARSNTGELFF. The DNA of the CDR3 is TGCGCCAGCAGCCCGGAGGCCAGATCGAACACCGGGGAGCTGTTTTTT.

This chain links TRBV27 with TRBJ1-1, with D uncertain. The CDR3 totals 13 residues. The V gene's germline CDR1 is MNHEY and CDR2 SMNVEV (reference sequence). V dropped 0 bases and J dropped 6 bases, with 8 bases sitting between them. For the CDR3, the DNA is TGTGCCAGCAGTTTATCGGTCGTAGCTGAAGCTTTCTTT. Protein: CASSLSVVAEAFF.

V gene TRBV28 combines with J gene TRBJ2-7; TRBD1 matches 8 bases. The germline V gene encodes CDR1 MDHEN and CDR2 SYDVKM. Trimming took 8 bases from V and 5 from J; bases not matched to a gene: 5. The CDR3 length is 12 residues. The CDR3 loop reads CASLDRGNEQYF. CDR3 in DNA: TGTGCCAGCCTCGACAGGGGTAACGAGCAGTACTTC. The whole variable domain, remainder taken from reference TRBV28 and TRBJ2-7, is DVKVTQSSRYLVKRTGEKVFLECVQDMDHENMFWYRQDPGLGLRLIYFSYDVKMKEKGDIPEGYSVSREKKERFSLILESASTNQTSMYLCASLDRGNEQYFGPGTRLTVT.

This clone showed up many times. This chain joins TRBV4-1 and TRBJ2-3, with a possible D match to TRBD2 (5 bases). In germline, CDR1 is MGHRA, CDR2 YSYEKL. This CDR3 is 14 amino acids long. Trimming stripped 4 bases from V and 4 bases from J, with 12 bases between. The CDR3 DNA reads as TGCGCCAGCAGCCCCTGGGAGTCAGCAGATACGCAGTATTTT. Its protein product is CASSPWESADTQYF.

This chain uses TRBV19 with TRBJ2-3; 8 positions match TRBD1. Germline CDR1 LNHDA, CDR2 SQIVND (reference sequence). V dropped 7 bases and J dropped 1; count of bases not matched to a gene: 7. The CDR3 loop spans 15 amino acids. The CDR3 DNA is TGTGCCAGTACCAAAGGGGGACAGGGCACAGATACGCAGTATTTT. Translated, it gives CASTKGGQGTDTQYF. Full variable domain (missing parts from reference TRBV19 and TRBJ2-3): DGGITQSPKYLFRKEGQNVTLSCEQNLNHDAMYWYRQDPGQGLRLIYYSQIVNDFQKGDIAEGYSVSREKKESFPLTVTSAQKNPTAFYLCASTKGGQGTDTQYFGPGTRLTVL.

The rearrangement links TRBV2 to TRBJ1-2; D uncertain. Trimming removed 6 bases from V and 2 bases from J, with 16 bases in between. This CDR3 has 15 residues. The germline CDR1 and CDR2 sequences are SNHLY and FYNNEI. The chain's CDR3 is CASSRESSSNYGYTF. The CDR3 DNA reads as TGTGCCAGCAGCCGGGAATCGAGTTCGAACTATGGCTACACCTTC. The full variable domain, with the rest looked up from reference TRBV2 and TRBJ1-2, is EPEVTQTPSHQVTQMGQEVILRCVPISNHLYFYWYRQILGQKVEFLVSFYNNEISEKSEIFDDQFSVERPDGSNFTLKIRSTKLEDSAMYFCASSRESSSNYGYTFGSGTRLTVV.

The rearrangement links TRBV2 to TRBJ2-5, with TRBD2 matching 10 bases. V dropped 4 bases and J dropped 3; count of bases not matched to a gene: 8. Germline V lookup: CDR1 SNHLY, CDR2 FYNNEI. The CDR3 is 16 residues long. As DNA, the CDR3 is TGTGCCAGCAGTGTTCGGACTAGCGGAACGAAAGAGACCCAGTACTTC. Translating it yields CASSVRTSGTKETQYF.